These 9 T cell receptor beta chains share one sample of origin, sequenced in a study of cytomegalovirus exposure and HLA in healthy donors. Researchers ran the PCR with 60 Vbeta and 13 Jbeta primers. Generated by immunoSEQ multiplex PCR, the TCRdb table keeps only in-frame clones and is missing some. The sample carries over 200,000 clones, roughly 90% recorded once. Sequenced: PBMCs. These receptors were collected from a young woman in good health and CMV-seronegative.

As to this clone: This sample also contains other DNA sequences that code for the same CDR3. The chain is built from TRBV5-1 and TRBJ2-3; D might be TRBD2 (7 bases). The V end lost 4 bases, the J end lost 2 bases, and 11 bases lay between the germline ends. This CDR3 has 14 residues. CDR1 and CDR2 (germline): SGHRS, YFSETQ. The CDR3 region is CASSLGGHTDTQYF. Here the CDR3 DNA reads TGCGCCAGCAGCCTCGGGGGGCACACAGATACGCAGTATTTT.

The gene calls are TRBV21-1 and TRBJ1-5; TRBD1, the D gene given by the table, was not confirmed from the DNA. TRBV21-1 is labeled a pseudogene. The CDR3 consists of 16 residues. CDR3 sequence reads: CASSNPTGGSFQPQHF. DNA of the CDR3: TGTGCCAGCAGCAACCCGACAGGGGGCTCGTTCCAGCCCCAGCATTTT.

This sequence joins TRBV5-1 and TRBJ2-3; 7 bases match TRBD2. CDR1 and CDR2 (germline): SGHRS, YFSETQ. The V and J ends lost 4 bases and 0 bases, in that order; junction bases with no gene match: 5. The CDR3 extends over 15 amino acids. CDR3 DNA sequence: TGCGCCAGCAGCGGAAGCGGGACTAGCACAGATACGCAGTATTTT. It codes for CASSGSGTSTDTQYF.

The chain employs TRBV25-1 and TRBJ1-5, with D perhaps matching TRBD1 (6 bases). Germline V gene data show CDR1 as MGHDK and CDR2 as SYGVNS. V was cut by 8 bases and J by 0 bases, with 11 bases left in between. The CDR3 is 14 amino acids. This CDR3 reads CASARQDSNQPQHF. The CDR3 DNA reads TGTGCCAGCGCCCGACAGGATAGCAATCAGCCCCAGCATTTT.

This clone was seen a single time. In nucleotides, the CDR3 is TGCAGCGCGGCTAGCGGGGGCCTATTTTCCACAGATACGCAGTATTTT. Its protein is CSAASGGLFSTDTQYF. V and J are TRBV29-1 and TRBJ2-3, with 10 bases that match TRBD2. The germline CDR1 and CDR2 sequences are SQVTM and ANQGSEA. The V and J ends lost 7 bases and 2 bases, in that order; junction bases with no gene match: 12. This CDR3 comprises 16 residues.

The chain combines TRBV5-6 with TRBJ2-3, with D uncertain. Between the trimmed V and J ends, which lost 1 base and 2 bases, there was a span of 11 bases. The CDR3 consists of 15 residues. Looked up from germline, CDR1 is SGHDT and CDR2 is YYEEEE. The CDR3 protein is CASSLSPGNTDTQYF. The CDR3 nucleotides read TGTGCCAGCAGCTTGTCCCCAGGAAACACAGATACGCAGTATTTT.

J is TRBJ1-2 and V is TRBV4-3; D not certain. This CDR3 has 13 amino acids. Germline V CDR1 and CDR2: LGHNA, YSLEER. V dropped 0 bases and J dropped 4 bases, with 6 bases sitting between them. The DNA of the CDR3 is TGCGCCAGCAGCCAAGAGGCAGGCTATGGCTACACCTTC. Translation gives CASSQEAGYGYTF.

This chain uses TRBV13 with TRBJ2-3, with TRBD2 identical over 8 bases. CDR1 is PRHDT, CDR2 FYEKMQ, per germline (reference sequence). With 3 bases clipped from V and 8 bases from J, the junction kept 7 bases outside the gene matches. This CDR3 is built from 14 residues. CDR3: CASSFSGGVATQYF. Here the CDR3 DNA reads TGTGCCAGCAGCTTTTCGGGGGGGGTTGCTACGCAGTATTTT.

This clone was recorded only once. V is TRBV5-4 and J is TRBJ1-5; D is undetermined. The germline V and J ends were trimmed by 0 bases and 7 bases, with 8 bases remaining between them. The CDR3 spans 13 residues. CDR1 SGHNT and CDR2 YYREEE come from the germline V gene (reference sequence). CDR3 loop: CASSLDSHQPQHF. The DNA for the CDR3 is TGTGCCAGCAGCTTGGACAGCCACCAGCCCCAGCATTTT.